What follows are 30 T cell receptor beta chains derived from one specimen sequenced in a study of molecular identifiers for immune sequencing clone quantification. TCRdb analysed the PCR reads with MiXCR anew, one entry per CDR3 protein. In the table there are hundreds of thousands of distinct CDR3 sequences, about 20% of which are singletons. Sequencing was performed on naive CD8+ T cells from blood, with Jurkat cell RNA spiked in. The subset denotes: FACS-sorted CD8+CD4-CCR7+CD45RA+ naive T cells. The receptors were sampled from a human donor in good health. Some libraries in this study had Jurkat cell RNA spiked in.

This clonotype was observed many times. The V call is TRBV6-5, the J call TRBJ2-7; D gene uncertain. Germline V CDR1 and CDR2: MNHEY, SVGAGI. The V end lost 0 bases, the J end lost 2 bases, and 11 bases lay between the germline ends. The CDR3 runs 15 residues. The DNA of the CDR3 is TGTGCCAGCAGTTACTCGAGATTTCCAACCTACGAGCAGTACTTC. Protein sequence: CASSYSRFPTYEQYF.

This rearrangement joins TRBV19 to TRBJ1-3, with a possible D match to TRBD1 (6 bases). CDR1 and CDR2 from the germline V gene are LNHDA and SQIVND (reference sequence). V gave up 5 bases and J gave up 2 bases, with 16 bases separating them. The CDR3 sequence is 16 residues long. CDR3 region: CASSLGGRTPGNTIYF. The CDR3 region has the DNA TGTGCCAGTAGTTTAGGGGGGAGGACCCCTGGAAACACCATATATTTT. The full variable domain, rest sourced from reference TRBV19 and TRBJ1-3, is DGGITQSPKYLFRKEGQNVTLSCEQNLNHDAMYWYRQDPGQGLRLIYYSQIVNDFQKGDIAEGYSVSREKKESFPLTVTSAQKNPTAFYLCASSLGGRTPGNTIYFGEGSWLTVV.

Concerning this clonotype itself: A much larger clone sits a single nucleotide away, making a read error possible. This chain's CDR3 is CASNSDNQPQHF. CDR3 nucleotide sequence: TGTGCCAGCAACTCGGACAATCAGCCCCAGCATTTT. The genes are TRBV7-9 and TRBJ1-5, with unresolved D. The CDR3 has 12 residues. Germline V lookup: CDR1 SEHNR, CDR2 FQNEAQ (reference sequence). V shed 7 bases and J shed 3 bases, with 7 bases lying between them.

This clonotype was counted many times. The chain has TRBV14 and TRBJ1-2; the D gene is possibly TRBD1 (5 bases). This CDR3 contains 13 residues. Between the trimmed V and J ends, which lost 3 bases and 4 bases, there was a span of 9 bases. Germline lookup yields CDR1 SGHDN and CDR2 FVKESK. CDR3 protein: CASSHETGYGYTF. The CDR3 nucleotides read TGTGCCAGCAGCCATGAAACAGGCTATGGCTACACCTTC.

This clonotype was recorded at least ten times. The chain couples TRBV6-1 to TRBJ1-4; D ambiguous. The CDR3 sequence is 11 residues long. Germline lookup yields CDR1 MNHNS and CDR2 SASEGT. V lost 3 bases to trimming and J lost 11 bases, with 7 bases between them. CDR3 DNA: TGTGCCAGCAGTGACGTTTGGAAACTGTTTTTT. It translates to CASSDVWKLFF.

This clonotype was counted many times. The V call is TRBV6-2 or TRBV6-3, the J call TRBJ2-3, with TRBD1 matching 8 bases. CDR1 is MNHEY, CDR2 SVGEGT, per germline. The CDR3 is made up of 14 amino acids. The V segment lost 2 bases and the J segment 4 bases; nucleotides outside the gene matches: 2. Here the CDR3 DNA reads TGTGCCAGCAGTTACGTGACAGGGGCAGATACGCAGTATTTT. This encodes CASSYVTGADTQYF.

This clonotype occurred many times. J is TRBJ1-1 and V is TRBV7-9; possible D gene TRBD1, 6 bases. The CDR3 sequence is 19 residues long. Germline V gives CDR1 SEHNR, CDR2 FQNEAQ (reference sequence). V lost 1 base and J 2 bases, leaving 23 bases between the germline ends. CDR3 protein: CASSLVAGGFGQRNTEAFF. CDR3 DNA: TGTGCCAGCAGCTTAGTAGCGGGTGGTTTTGGACAGCGAAACACTGAAGCTTTCTTT.

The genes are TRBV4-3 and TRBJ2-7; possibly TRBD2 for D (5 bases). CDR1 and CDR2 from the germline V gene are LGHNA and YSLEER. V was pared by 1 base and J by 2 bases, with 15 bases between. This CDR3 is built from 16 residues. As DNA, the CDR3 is TGCGCCAGCAGCCAAGGGTTCGAACTAGTTGCCTACGAGCAGTACTTC. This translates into CASSQGFELVAYEQYF.

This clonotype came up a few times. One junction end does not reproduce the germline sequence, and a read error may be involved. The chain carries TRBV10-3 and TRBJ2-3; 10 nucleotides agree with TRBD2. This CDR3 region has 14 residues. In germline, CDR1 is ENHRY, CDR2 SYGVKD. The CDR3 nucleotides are TGTGCCATCAATAGCGGGGGGCGCACAGATACGCGGTATTTT. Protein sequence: CAINSGGRTDTRYF.

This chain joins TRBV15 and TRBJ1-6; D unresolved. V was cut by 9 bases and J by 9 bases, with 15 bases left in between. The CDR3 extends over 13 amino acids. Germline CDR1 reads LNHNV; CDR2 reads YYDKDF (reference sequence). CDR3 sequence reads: CATRDGSGSPLHF. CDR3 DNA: TGTGCCACGCGTGACGGGTCAGGTTCACCCCTCCACTTT.

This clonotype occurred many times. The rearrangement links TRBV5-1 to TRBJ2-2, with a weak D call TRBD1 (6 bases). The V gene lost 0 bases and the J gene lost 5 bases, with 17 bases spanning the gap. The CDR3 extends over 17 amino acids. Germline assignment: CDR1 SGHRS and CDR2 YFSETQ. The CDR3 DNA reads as TGCGCCAGCAGCTTGGAACAGGGAACTATATTGACCGGGGAGCTGTTTTTT. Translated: CASSLEQGTILTGELFF.

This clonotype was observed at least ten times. CDR3 in DNA: TGTGCCAGCAGCTTAGGGATAGGGGTGAACACTGAAGCTTTCTTT. Translated: CASSLGIGVNTEAFF. The genes are TRBV7-9 and TRBJ1-1; a weak D match, TRBD1 (5 bases). Germline CDR1 reads SEHNR; CDR2 reads FQNEAQ (reference sequence). The CDR3 length is 15 residues. Trimming shortened V by 1 base and J by 0 bases, and 9 bases separated the two germline ends. Filled out from reference TRBV7-9 and TRBJ1-1, the complete variable domain reads DTGVSQNPRHKITKRGQNVTFRCDPISEHNRLYWYRQTLGQGPEFLTYFQNEAQLEKSRLLSDRFSAERPKGSFSTLEIQRTEQGDSAMYLCASSLGIGVNTEAFFGQGTRLTVV.

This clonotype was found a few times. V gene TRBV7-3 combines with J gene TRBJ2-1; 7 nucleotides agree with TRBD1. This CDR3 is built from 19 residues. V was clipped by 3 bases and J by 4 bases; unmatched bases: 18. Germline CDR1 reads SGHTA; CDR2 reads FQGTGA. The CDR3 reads CASSFGINTGQVLYNEQFF. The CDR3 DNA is TGTGCCAGCAGCTTCGGGATCAATACCGGACAGGTATTGTACAATGAGCAGTTCTTC.

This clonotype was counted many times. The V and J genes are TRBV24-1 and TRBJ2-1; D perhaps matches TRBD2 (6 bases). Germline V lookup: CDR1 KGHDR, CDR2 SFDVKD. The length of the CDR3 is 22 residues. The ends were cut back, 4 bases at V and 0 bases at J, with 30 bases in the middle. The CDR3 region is CATSERGWGGQQPQSSYNEQFF. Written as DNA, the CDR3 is TGTGCCACCAGTGAGCGGGGTTGGGGCGGCCAACAACCCCAGAGCTCCTACAATGAGCAGTTCTTC.

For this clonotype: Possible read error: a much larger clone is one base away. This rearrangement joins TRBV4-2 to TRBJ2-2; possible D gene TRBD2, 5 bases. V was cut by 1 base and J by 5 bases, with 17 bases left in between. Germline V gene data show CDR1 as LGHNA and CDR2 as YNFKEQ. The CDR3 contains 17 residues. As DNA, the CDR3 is TGTGCCAGCAGCCAAGGTGCCCCTGGTTCGGGGACCGGGGAGCTGTTTTTT. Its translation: CASSQGAPGSGTGELFF.

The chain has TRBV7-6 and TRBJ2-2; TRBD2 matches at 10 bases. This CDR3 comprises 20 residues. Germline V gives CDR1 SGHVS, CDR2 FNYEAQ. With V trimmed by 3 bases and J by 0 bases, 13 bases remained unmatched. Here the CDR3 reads CASSFGLLAGYVANTGELFF. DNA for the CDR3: TGTGCCAGCAGCTTTGGATTACTAGCGGGATACGTCGCGAACACCGGGGAGCTGTTTTTT.

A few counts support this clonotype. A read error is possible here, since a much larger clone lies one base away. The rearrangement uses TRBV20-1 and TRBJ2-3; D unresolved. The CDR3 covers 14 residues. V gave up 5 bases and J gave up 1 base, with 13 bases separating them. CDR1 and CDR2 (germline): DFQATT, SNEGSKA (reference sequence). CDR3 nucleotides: TGCAGTGCTGCGGCGCGGCAGCGCACAGATACGCAGTATTTT. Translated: CSAAARQRTDTQYF.

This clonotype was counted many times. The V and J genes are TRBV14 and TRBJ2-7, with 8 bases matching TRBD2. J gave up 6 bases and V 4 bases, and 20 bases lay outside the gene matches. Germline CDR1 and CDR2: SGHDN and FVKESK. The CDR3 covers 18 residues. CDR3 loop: CASSPLFTRAGTSLEQYF. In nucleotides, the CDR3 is TGTGCCAGCAGCCCACTATTTACACGCGCCGGGACTAGTCTCGAGCAGTACTTC. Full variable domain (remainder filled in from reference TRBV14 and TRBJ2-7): EAGVTQFPSHSVIEKGQTVTLRCDPISGHDNLYWYRRVMGKEIKFLLHFVKESKQDESGMPNNRFLAERTGGTYSTLKVQPAELEDSGVYFCASSPLFTRAGTSLEQYFGPGTRLTVT.

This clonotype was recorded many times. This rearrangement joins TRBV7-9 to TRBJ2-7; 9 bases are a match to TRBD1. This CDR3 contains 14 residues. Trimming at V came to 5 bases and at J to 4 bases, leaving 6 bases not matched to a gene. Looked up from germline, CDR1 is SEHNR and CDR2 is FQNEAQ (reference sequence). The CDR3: CASSAGTGFYEQYF. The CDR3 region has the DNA TGTGCCAGCAGCGCCGGGACAGGGTTTTACGAGCAGTACTTC.

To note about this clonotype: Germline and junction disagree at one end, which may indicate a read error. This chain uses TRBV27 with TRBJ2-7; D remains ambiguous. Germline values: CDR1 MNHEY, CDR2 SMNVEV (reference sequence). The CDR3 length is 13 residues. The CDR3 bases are TGTACCAGCAGTTTAGGTACAGCCTACGAGCAGTACTTC. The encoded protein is CTSSLGTAYEQYF.

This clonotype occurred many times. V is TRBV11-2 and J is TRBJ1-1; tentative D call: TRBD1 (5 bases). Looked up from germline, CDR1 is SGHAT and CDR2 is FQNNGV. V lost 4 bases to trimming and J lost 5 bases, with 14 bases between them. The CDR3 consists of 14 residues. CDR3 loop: CASSWGGRQTEAFF. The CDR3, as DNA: TGTGCCAGCAGCTGGGGGGGGAGGCAAACTGAAGCTTTCTTT.

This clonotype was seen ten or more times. CDR3 in DNA: TGCAGCACAAGAGGACAGTCCTACGAGCAGTACTTC. Translating gives CSTRGQSYEQYF. The gene calls are TRBV29-1 and TRBJ2-7; D might be TRBD1 (6 bases). CDR1 is SQVTM, CDR2 ANQGSEA, per germline. Trimming stripped 8 bases from V and 1 base from J, with 12 bases between. The CDR3 length is 12 residues.

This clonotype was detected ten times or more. The CDR3 is CASSLSQGGTRDTQYF. The CDR3 coding sequence is TGTGCCAGCAGCCTCTCACAGGGCGGTACTAGGGATACGCAGTATTTT. The chain has TRBV11-3 and TRBJ2-3, with D perhaps matching TRBD1 (6 bases). V gave up 5 bases and J gave up 6 bases, with 21 bases separating them. Per germline, CDR1 SGHNT and CDR2 YENEEA. The CDR3 is 16 residues long.

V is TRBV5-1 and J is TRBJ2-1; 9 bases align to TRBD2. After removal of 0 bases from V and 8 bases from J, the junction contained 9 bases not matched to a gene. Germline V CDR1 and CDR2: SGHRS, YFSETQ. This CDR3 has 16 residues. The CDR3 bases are TGCGCCAGCAGCTTGGTCCCGCGGGAGGGTAGGGATGAGCAGTTCTTC. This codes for CASSLVPREGRDEQFF.

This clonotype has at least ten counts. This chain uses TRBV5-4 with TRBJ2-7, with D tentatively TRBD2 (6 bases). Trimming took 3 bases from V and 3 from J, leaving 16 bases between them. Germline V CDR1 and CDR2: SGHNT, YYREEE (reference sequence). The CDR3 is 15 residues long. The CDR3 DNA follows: TGTGCCAGCAGCTCAATCATGGAGGGGCTCTACGAGCAGTACTTC. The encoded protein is CASSSIMEGLYEQYF.

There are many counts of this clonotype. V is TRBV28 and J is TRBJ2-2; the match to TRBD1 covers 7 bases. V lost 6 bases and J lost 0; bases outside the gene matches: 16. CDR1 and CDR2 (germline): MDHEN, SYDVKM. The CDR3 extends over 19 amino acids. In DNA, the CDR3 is TGTGCCAGCAGAACACCACCTAGGACAGGCCGAGCGAACACCGGGGAGCTGTTTTTT. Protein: CASRTPPRTGRANTGELFF.

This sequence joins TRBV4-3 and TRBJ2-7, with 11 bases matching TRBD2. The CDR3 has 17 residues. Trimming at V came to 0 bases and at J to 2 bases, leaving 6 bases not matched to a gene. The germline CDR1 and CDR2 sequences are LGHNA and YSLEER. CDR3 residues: CASSQDQTSGAAYEQYF. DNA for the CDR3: TGCGCCAGCAGCCAAGATCAGACTAGCGGGGCAGCCTACGAGCAGTACTTC.

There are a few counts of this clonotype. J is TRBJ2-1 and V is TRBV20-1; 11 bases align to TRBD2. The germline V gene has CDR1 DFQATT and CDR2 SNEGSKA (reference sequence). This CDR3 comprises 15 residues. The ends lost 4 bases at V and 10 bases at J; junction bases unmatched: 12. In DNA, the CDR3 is TGCAGTGCTACCGGGGCTAGCGGGAGGTGGTTGGAGCAGTTCTTC. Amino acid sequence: CSATGASGRWLEQFF.

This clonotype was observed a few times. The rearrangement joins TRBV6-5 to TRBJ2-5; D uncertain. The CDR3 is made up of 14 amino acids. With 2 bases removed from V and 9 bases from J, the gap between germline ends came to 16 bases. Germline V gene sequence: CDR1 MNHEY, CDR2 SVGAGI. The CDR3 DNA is TGTGCCAGCAGTTACGCAATAGACCAAGGTTCCCAGTACTTC. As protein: CASSYAIDQGSQYF.

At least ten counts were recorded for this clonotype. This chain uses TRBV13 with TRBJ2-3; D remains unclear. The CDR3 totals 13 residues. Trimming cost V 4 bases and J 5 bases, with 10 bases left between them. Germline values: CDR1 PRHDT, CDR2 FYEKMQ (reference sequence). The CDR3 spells CASSSPSQDTQYF. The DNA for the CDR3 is TGTGCCAGCAGCTCACCATCACAAGATACGCAGTATTTT.